This T cell receptor (beta chain) was identified in a study of shared clonotypes between healthy human individuals. At the level of the study: A few men and two women, aged 18 to 49, were donors. Study-wide results and caveats: Rarefaction indicated that sorted-subset sequencing remained incomplete although depth was large. Naive subsets generally had larger estimated richness than memory subsets.

Trimming took off 1 base at V and 1 base at J, with 4 bases between the two ends. The CDR3 spans 14 residues. Germline V CDR1 and CDR2: MNHNS, SASEGT. For sorted subsets, 150 to 200 ng DNA per replicate equaled around 30,000 T cell genomes. Profiling relied on immunoSEQ multiplex PCR, and the TCRdb table lists in-frame clones only, not all of them. The profile shows around 2.5 million clones, over 85% of them singletons. Comments on this clone: Its cognate antigen is unknown.

This sequence was found in a man aged 18-30 years in good health. Some clones in this sample may be carry-over from other donors' samples. The gene calls are TRBV6-1 and TRBJ2-2, with D unresolved. The sequenced material came from naive CD4+ T cells from PBMCs. The subset here: CD45RA+ positively selected. The CDR3 DNA reads as TGTGCCAGCAGTGAAGGGGGGAACACCGGGGAGCTGTTTTTT. It codes for CASSEGGNTGELFF.